The rows below give T cell receptor beta chains drawn from one sample of a study of T cells in Graves' hyperthyroidism and ophthalmopathy. TCRdb re-called the multiplex PCR reads with MiXCR, one entry per CDR3 protein. The sample holds about 600,000 distinct CDR3 sequences; about 14% are singletons and the top ten take around 7%. The sample was blood. These receptors were obtained from a woman aged 18-30 years with Graves' ophthalmopathy. Each CDR3 is given with its conserved first and last residue. A D gene is named only where the DNA matches it firmly. Only some rows state a clone size, as once, few, many or a class for expanded clones.

cdr3_nt,cdr3_aa,cdr3_length,v_call,d_call,j_call,clone_size
TGTGCTAGTGGTTTGGTTAGACCTATGAACACTGAAGCTTTCTTT,CASGLVRPMNTEAFF,15,TRBV12-5,-,TRBJ1-1,few
TGTGCCAGCAGCTTGGGACTAGCGGGGGCCCCCTACGAGCAGTACTTC,CASSLGLAGAPYEQYF,16,TRBV5-5,TRBD2,TRBJ2-7,-
TGTGCCAGCAGCGCCCTGGGCGCGGGACCCTCCTACGAGCAGTACTTC,CASSALGAGPSYEQYF,16,TRBV9,-,TRBJ2-7,-
TGTGCCAGTAGTATTCCGGGACTAGCCAAAAACATTCAGTACTTC,CASSIPGLAKNIQYF,15,TRBV19,-,TRBJ2-4,-
TGTGGCAGCAGGACCGGGACAGGGAGTCCACCCCTCCACTTT,CGSRTGTGSPPLHF,14,TRBV6-1,TRBD1,TRBJ1-6,-
TGTGCTAGTGCCTGGGGGACTAGCGGGAGGGCCGGCCTTGGGACCCAGTACTTC,CASAWGTSGRAGLGTQYF,18,TRBV12-5,TRBD2,TRBJ2-5,many
TGTGCCAGCAGTTACACCGCCACTAGTGTGGGAGAGACCCAGTACTTC,CASSYTATSVGETQYF,16,TRBV6-6,-,TRBJ2-5,many
TGCGCCAGCAGCCAAGGGACAGCCACTTATGAAGCTTTCTTT,CASSQGTATYEAFF,14,TRBV4-1,-,TRBJ1-1,few
TGTGCCAGCTCCAGCGGGAGGGCCGTTGTCGGGGGAGAGACCCAGTACTTC,CASSSGRAVVGGETQYF,17,TRBV28,TRBD2,TRBJ2-5,many
TGTGCCAGCACCTCCCATGTGTTGGCGGCGGGTCTTAGCTCTGGGGCCAACGTCCTGACTTTC,CASTSHVLAAGLSSGANVLTF,21,TRBV28,-,TRBJ2-6,few
TGTGCCAGCAGTGAATCCGGACTAGCGGGAGGAATATCCAAAAACATTCAGTACTTC,CASSESGLAGGISKNIQYF,19,TRBV25-1,TRBD2,TRBJ2-4,-
TGCAGTGCTAGAGGTGTTAACACTGAAGCTTTCTTT,CSARGVNTEAFF,12,TRBV20-1,-,TRBJ1-1,many
TGTGCCAGTAGTATAGGGGTTGGGGCGGGAGGCAATGAGCAGTTCTTC,CASSIGVGAGGNEQFF,16,TRBV19,TRBD2,TRBJ2-1,few
TGCAGTGCCCAGGGAGACACTCTAGTTTCTGGCTACACCTTC,CSAQGDTLVSGYTF,14,TRBV20-1,-,TRBJ1-2,many
TGCAGTGCCGACTCGGGAGAGACCCGCGGAGACTACGAGCAGTACTTC,CSADSGETRGDYEQYF,16,TRBV20-1,-,TRBJ2-7,-
TGTGCTAGTGGTTGGGCAACCGGACTGGGATACAATGAGCAGTTCTTC,CASGWATGLGYNEQFF,16,TRBV12-5,-,TRBJ2-1,many
TGTGCCAGCAGCCAAGTGGGTCAGGGAGTAACTGAAGCTTTCTTT,CASSQVGQGVTEAFF,15,TRBV14,-,TRBJ1-1,few
TGTGCCAGCAGCCAAGATGGCGGGACAGGGTACCAGCCCCAGCATTTT,CASSQDGGTGYQPQHF,16,TRBV3-1,TRBD1,TRBJ1-5,many
TGTGCCAGCAGTTTAACAGGGTATATGGGTCAGCCCCAGCATTTT,CASSLTGYMGQPQHF,15,TRBV27,-,TRBJ1-5,few
TGTGCCAGCAGTAAACAGGGGGCACAACTAGCGGGAGGGGGGTTTAAAAGTGAGCAGTTCTTC,CASSKQGAQLAGGGFKSEQFF,21,TRBV25-1,TRBD2,TRBJ2-1,few
TGTGCCATCAGTGGCGTCCCGGGACAGGGGTTCCGGGTCGAGACCCAGTACTTC,CAISGVPGQGFRVETQYF,18,TRBV10-3,TRBD1,TRBJ2-5,many
TGTGCCAGCAGCAACTACTGGACTAGCGGGAGCAATGAGCAGTTCTTC,CASSNYWTSGSNEQFF,16,TRBV6-1,TRBD2,TRBJ2-1,many
TGTGCCAGCAGCTTAGTGTTTCAGTTTCTGAATGAGCAGTTCTTC,CASSLVFQFLNEQFF,15,TRBV11-1,-,TRBJ2-1,many
TGTGCCAGCAGCCAAGCGATTTCTAGCGGGGGCCGATACGAGCAGTACTTC,CASSQAISSGGRYEQYF,17,TRBV3-1,TRBD2,TRBJ2-7,many
TGCGCCAGCAGCGACAGCAACTCCTATAATTCACCCCTCCACTTT,CASSDSNSYNSPLHF,15,TRBV5-1,-,TRBJ1-6,many
TGTGCCAGCACCCAGGGGGCCTATAGCAATCAGCCCCAGCATTTT,CASTQGAYSNQPQHF,15,TRBV6-1,TRBD1,TRBJ1-5,few
TGTGCCAGCAGTTCTCAGGGGGCCCCTACCTACGAGCAGTACTTC,CASSSQGAPTYEQYF,15,TRBV6-5,TRBD1,TRBJ2-7,many
TGTGCCTGGAGTAAACAGGAGACCCAGCCCCAGCATTTT,CAWSKQETQPQHF,13,TRBV30,-,TRBJ1-5,many
TGTGCCAGCAGCGTCAGCGGGAGGCAAGGGAATGAGCAGTTCTTC,CASSVSGRQGNEQFF,15,TRBV7-9,TRBD2,TRBJ2-1,many
TGTGCCAGCAGTTACTCCCTGAGCTACCAAGAGACCCAGTACTTC,CASSYSLSYQETQYF,15,TRBV6-5,-,TRBJ2-5,-
TGTGCCAGCAGCAAAGACAGGGGGCACCCTTATAAAGAGACCCAGTACTTC,CASSKDRGHPYKETQYF,17,TRBV11-3,TRBD1,TRBJ2-5,-
TGTGCCAGCGGACGGACAGAGGATCAGCCCCAGCATTTT,CASGRTEDQPQHF,13,TRBV18,-,TRBJ1-5,many
TGCAGTGCGTGTATGGTAGCAGAGCAGTTCTTC,CSACMVAEQFF,11,TRBV20-1,-,TRBJ2-1,-
TGTGCCAGCAGTACAGGGGGGGGATCCAATGAGCAGTTCTTC,CASSTGGGSNEQFF,14,TRBV6-1,-,TRBJ2-1,many
TGTGCCAGCAGGCCGTCAGGGGCACCGAACACTGAAGCTTTCTTT,CASRPSGAPNTEAFF,15,TRBV7-2,-,TRBJ1-1,many
TGTGCTAGTGGTTCAGCCGGGGTCTTTGGTTCCTATGGCTACACCTTC,CASGSAGVFGSYGYTF,16,TRBV12-5,-,TRBJ1-2,many
TGTGCCAGCAGAGGGGAGACTAGCGGGAGTCCCTACAATGAGCAGTTCTTC,CASRGETSGSPYNEQFF,17,TRBV12-3/TRBV12-4,TRBD2,TRBJ2-1,-
TGTGCCAGTAGCCCCAGGGGAAGCTATGGCTACACCTTC,CASSPRGSYGYTF,13,TRBV19,-,TRBJ1-2,many
TGTGCCAGCTATGGGGGGTACGCTTCTTGGAATGAGCAGTTCTTC,CASYGGYASWNEQFF,15,TRBV6-1,-,TRBJ2-1,many
TGTGCCAGCAGCCCCCGGACAGGGGTTGCCGGGGCCAACGTCCTGACTTTC,CASSPRTGVAGANVLTF,17,TRBV12-3/TRBV12-4,TRBD1,TRBJ2-6,once
TGCGCCAGCAGCCAAGAACCGGAGGGAGGTACAGATACGCAGTATTTT,CASSQEPEGGTDTQYF,16,TRBV4-3,-,TRBJ2-3,many
TGTGCCAGCAAGTGGACAGGGAGCAGTTATGGCTACACCTTC,CASKWTGSSYGYTF,14,TRBV28,TRBD1,TRBJ1-2,many
TGTGCCAGCACCGACTCTAGCCGCTACGAGCAGTACTTC,CASTDSSRYEQYF,13,TRBV6-1,-,TRBJ2-7,few
TGTGCCAGCAGTCCCTACCGACAGGGGCCGTGGATGGGGTCACCCCTCCACTTT,CASSPYRQGPWMGSPLHF,18,TRBV28,TRBD1,TRBJ1-6,many
TGTGCCAGCAGCGTAGCAGGGCTGAACACTGAAGCTTTCTTT,CASSVAGLNTEAFF,14,TRBV9,-,TRBJ1-1,many
TGTGCCAGTAGTAGGACAGGGGGAGGGGATACGCAGTATTTT,CASSRTGGGDTQYF,14,TRBV19,TRBD1,TRBJ2-3,-
TGTGCCAGCAGCCCCCGCGGTAGCGGGAGTGATCCCGGGGAGCTGTTTTTT,CASSPRGSGSDPGELFF,17,TRBV7-9,TRBD2,TRBJ2-2,few
TGTGCCAGCAGCCATAAAACTGCGACTGAAGCTTTCTTT,CASSHKTATEAFF,13,TRBV7-2,-,TRBJ1-1,-
TGTGCCACCAGTGGAACGGGAGGGAGTAATGAGCAGTTCTTC,CATSGTGGSNEQFF,14,TRBV24-1,TRBD2,TRBJ2-1,few
TGTGCCAGCAGCTTTGGGGCAGGGAAGGATGGCTACACCTTC,CASSFGAGKDGYTF,14,TRBV11-1,-,TRBJ1-2,-
TGCGCCAGCAGCCAAGACCGGGGACTAGCGGGAGGTTCATACGAGCAGTACTTC,CASSQDRGLAGGSYEQYF,18,TRBV4-1,TRBD2,TRBJ2-7,-